These T cell receptor beta chains were read from a single sample in a study of cytomegalovirus exposure and HLA in healthy donors. Assay: immunoSEQ multiplex PCR; the TCRdb copy retains only in-frame clones and omits some. The sample lists approximately 110,000 clones; around 75% were seen once. The sequenced material came from PBMCs. These receptors came from a man aged 55-75 years in good health and CMV-seropositive. The CDR3 runs from the conserved cysteine through the conserved F or W. The order of the fields is V gene, CDR3 protein.

TRBV9 | CASSGIQYGYTF
TRBV5-4 | CASSLGPGATNEKLFF
TRBV2 | CASRLRSGGATGELFF
TRBV11-2 | CASSLGGRATEAFF
TRBV28 | CASSPYRLNQPQHF
TRBV9 | CASSASQGTNTGELFF
TRBV5-5 | CASSSPNSGTLQDTQYF
TRBV7-9 | CASSLDSPPAGAFF
TRBV18 | CASSSLRETGANVLTF
TRBV7-8 | CASSLARDGELFF
TRBV6-1 | CASGDWVPDF
TRBV18 | CASSPGRGAGANVLTF
TRBV2 | CASSEAKHATNEKLFF
TRBV23-1 | CASRPHAQDTEAFF
TRBV5-6 | CASSLMTGLQTSTDTQYF
TRBV2 | CASSVDRGLNEQYF
TRBV7-9 | CASSQYRGVFYTF
TRBV21-1 | CASRVGKGHYEQYF
TRBV11-2 | CASSLRSSGANVLTF
TRBV4-1 | CASSPLYFGSYNEQFF
TRBV2 | CATEPTSGGGRTQYF
TRBV11-2 | CASTVGMASLYNEQFF
TRBV6-1 | CASSVRGEKLFF
TRBV25-1 | CASSLGPTTGELFF
TRBV29-1 | CSVADSFNNQPQHF
TRBV5-4 | CASSIDRSSSSYEQYF
TRBV19 | CASSTQGGRTQYF
TRBV29-1 | CSAMANSGNTIYF
TRBV11-2 | CASSTAGEKLFF
TRBV7-8 | CASSSWKPTSGGGKNIQYF
TRBV7-2 | CASSPPTGSYEQYF
TRBV11-2 | CASSSTGQQYGYTF
TRBV19 | CASSVTGAMSYEQYF
TRBV10-2 | CATRDYEQYF
TRBV5-1 | CASSLGLRSVEAFF
TRBV30 | CACQRGGQGIAGELFF
TRBV6-5 | CASRGQDNSPLHF
TRBV9 | CASSVAQGGGEKLFF
TRBV28 | CANRGPNEKLFF
TRBV11-2 | CATQGYNEQFF
TRBV5-6 | CASSTPGQQYEQYF
TRBV5-4 | CASGQGGETNEKLFF
TRBV7-9 | CSSSLGSSTSTDEQFF
TRBV11-2 | CASSPGAYEQYF
TRBV5-1 | CASSLVGETQYF
TRBV5-1 | CASSLERGVPETQYF
TRBV28 | CASRGPGEGQPQHF
TRBV6-1 | CASSEARLATDTQYF
TRBV28 | CASSLLGTYYGYTF
TRBV5-6 | CASSPFGGELFF
TRBV5-5 | CASSLDSFRGGQPQHF
TRBV6-5 | CASSIKQGDTQYF
TRBV4-2 | CASSQEIGGGSYNEQFF
TRBV5-4 | CASTPGGGPGETQYF